A single sample is the source of the 29 T cell receptor beta chains below, sequenced in a study of blood T cell repertoires in COVID-19. Measured with immunoSEQ multiplex PCR; TCRdb has only the in-frame clones, and not every one. The sample holds 200,000 to 250,000 clones; around 89% are singletons and the top ten take approximately 0.9%. The sequenced sample was PBMCs or T cells enriched from blood (not recorded which). Every receptor here comes from a man aged 45-65 years who had been exposed to COVID-19.

The V and J genes are TRBV28 and TRBJ1-2; a possible D gene is TRBD1 (6 bases). This CDR3 has 15 amino acids. V dropped 6 bases and J dropped 8 bases, with 22 bases sitting between them. Per the germline V gene, CDR1 is MDHEN and CDR2 is SYDVKM. This CDR3 is CASSAPDFGGRGYTF. CDR3 nucleotide sequence: TGTGCCAGCAGCGCCCCGGATTTTGGGGGCCGGGGCTACACCTTC.

The genes are TRBV3-1 (or the pseudogene TRBV3-2) and TRBJ1-2; D possibly corresponds to TRBD1 (6 bases). Germline V CDR1 and CDR2: LGHDT, YNNKEL (reference sequence). V was trimmed by 2 bases and J by 8 bases, leaving 15 bases between them. This CDR3 spans 14 amino acids. CDR3 loop: CASSQYDRPWGYTF. CDR3 nucleotides: TGTGCCAGCAGCCAATATGACAGGCCCTGGGGCTACACCTTC.

The chain uses TRBV11-3 and TRBJ2-1, with D perhaps TRBD2 (5 bases). Deletions cut 4 bases from V and 4 bases from J, with 17 bases between. Germline V CDR1 and CDR2: SGHNT, YENEEA. The CDR3 runs to 16 residues. The CDR3 coding sequence is TGTGCCAGCAGCTCGGAAGGAGGCCAGTCATACAATGAGCAGTTCTTC. Translation: CASSSEGGQSYNEQFF.

The gene calls are TRBV29-1 and TRBJ1-1, with unresolved D. This CDR3 spans 13 amino acids. The germline V gene encodes CDR1 SQVTM and CDR2 ANQGSEA. V dropped 7 bases and J dropped 2 bases, with 14 bases sitting between them. The CDR3 DNA reads as TGCAGCGCCGGCCGGGGAATCAACACTGAAGCTTTCTTT. It encodes CSAGRGINTEAFF.

The genes are TRBV28 and TRBJ1-2, with 8 bases fitting TRBD1. There are 13 residues in the CDR3. The J segment lost 6 bases and the V segment lost 6 bases, leaving 6 bases of the junction unmatched. Germline lookup yields CDR1 MDHEN and CDR2 SYDVKM. The CDR3 loop reads CASRSQGDNGYTF. The CDR3 coding sequence is TGTGCCAGCAGATCACAGGGGGATAATGGCTACACCTTC.

This chain joins TRBV11-2 and TRBJ1-2; TRBD1 might be the D (5 bases). The CDR3 is made up of 12 amino acids. Germline CDR1 reads SGHAT; CDR2 reads FQNNGV. V lost 5 bases, J lost 3 bases, and 7 bases lay in between. DNA for the CDR3: TGTGCCAGCAGCCAGACAGACTATGGCTACACCTTC. This gives the protein CASSQTDYGYTF.

The V gene is TRBV13, the J gene TRBJ2-7, with TRBD2 identical over 11 bases. This CDR3 has 18 residues. The J segment lost 0 bases and the V segment lost 2 bases, leaving 9 bases of the junction unmatched. The germline CDR1 and CDR2 sequences are PRHDT and FYEKMQ (reference sequence). The CDR3 coding sequence is TGTGCCAGCAGCTTATTTCTCCCTCTAGCGGGGGGCTCCTACGAGCAGTACTTC. Amino acids: CASSLFLPLAGGSYEQYF.

The V call is TRBV24-1, the J call TRBJ2-5, with 8 bases that match TRBD1. V was pared by 5 bases and J by 3 bases, with 4 bases of the junction left unmatched. The germline CDR1 and CDR2 sequences are KGHDR and SFDVKD. This CDR3 comprises 14 residues. CDR3 DNA sequence: TGTGCCACCAGTGCAGGGGGCGGGAAAGAGACCCAGTACTTC. The encoded protein is CATSAGGGKETQYF.

The CDR3 loop reads CASSPMTGANQPQHF. CDR3 nucleotides: TGTGCCAGCAGCCCAATGACAGGGGCCAATCAGCCCCAGCATTTT. This rearrangement joins TRBV2 to TRBJ1-5, with 8 positions matching TRBD1. Germline CDR1 SNHLY, CDR2 FYNNEI. This CDR3 comprises 15 residues. V lost 6 bases, J lost 3 bases, and 7 bases stayed unmatched.

This sequence joins TRBV28 and TRBJ1-1; possible D gene TRBD1, 5 bases. Trimming cost V 5 bases and J 7 bases, with 11 bases left between them. The CDR3 runs to 12 residues. Germline CDR1 and CDR2: MDHEN and SYDVKM. The CDR3 DNA follows: TGTGCCAGCAGTATCGCCAGGGTTGAAGCTTTCTTT. It is translated as CASSIARVEAFF.

CDR3 sequence: CASSVEPGAHEAEAFF. CDR3 sequence (DNA): TGTGCCAGCAGCGTAGAACCAGGGGCCCACGAGGCTGAAGCTTTCTTT. This chain connects TRBV9 to TRBJ1-1; weak D call: TRBD1 (6 bases). This CDR3 contains 16 residues. Germline CDR1 SGDLS, CDR2 YYNGEE. V dropped 0 bases and J dropped 6 bases, with 18 bases sitting between them.

V and J are TRBV11-2 and TRBJ1-4; D gene uncertain. CDR1 is SGHAT and CDR2 is FQNNGV in the germline V gene. Trimming shortened V by 3 bases and J by 0 bases, and 11 bases separated the two germline ends. There are 16 residues in the CDR3. The CDR3: CASSFRGTATNEKLFF. The CDR3 coding sequence is TGTGCCAGCAGCTTCCGTGGCACCGCAACTAATGAAAAACTGTTTTTT.

V gene TRBV5-4 combines with J gene TRBJ1-1; 7 bases map to TRBD1. Germline assignment: CDR1 SGHNT and CDR2 YYREEE (reference sequence). The CDR3 contains 16 residues. V trimming: 7 bases; J trimming: 1 base; junction bases outside the gene matches: 13. The CDR3 loop is CASLRSRGTANTEAFF. In DNA, the CDR3 is TGTGCCAGCCTAAGGAGCCGTGGGACAGCGAACACTGAAGCTTTCTTT.

CDR3 coding DNA: TGTGCCAGCAGAAAACTTACAACTAATGAAAAACTGTTTTTT. This encodes CASRKLTTNEKLFF. The V and J genes are TRBV6-5 and TRBJ1-4; D gene uncertain. This CDR3 comprises 14 residues. Germline CDR1 MNHEY, CDR2 SVGAGI. V lost 6 bases and J 0 bases, leaving 8 bases between the germline ends.

The genes are TRBV5-1 and TRBJ1-1; D not certain. The CDR3 has 12 amino acids. CDR1 is SGHRS, CDR2 YFSETQ, per germline. V gave up 4 bases and J gave up 3 bases, with 7 bases separating them. The CDR3 region has the DNA TGCGCCAGCAGCAACAGCTACACTGAAGCTTTCTTT. This codes for CASSNSYTEAFF. Drawing the rest from reference TRBV5-1 and TRBJ1-1, the complete variable domain is KAGVTQTPRYLIKTRGQQVTLSCSPISGHRSVSWYQQTPGQGLQFLFEYFSETQRNKGNFPGRFSGRQFSNSRSEMNVSTLELGDSALYLCASSNSYTEAFFGQGTRLTVV.

The V call is TRBV2, the J call TRBJ1-6; D may be TRBD1 (6 bases). CDR3 size: 15 residues. Trimming left V 4 bases short and J 8 bases short, with 15 bases between. Germline CDR1 and CDR2: SNHLY and FYNNEI. In DNA form, the CDR3 reads TGTGCCAGCAGTGTAAGGAGACAGGCGGATTCACCCCTCCACTTT. It is translated as CASSVRRQADSPLHF.

The CDR3 region is CASSLPGSYTF. Here the CDR3 DNA reads TGTGCCAGCAGTTTGCCCGGTAGCTACACCTTC. The chain joins TRBV12-3 or TRBV12-4 to TRBJ1-2; D is uncertain. The V end was cut by 3 bases, the J end by 9 bases, with 8 bases between. The CDR3 extends over 11 amino acids.

The V gene is TRBV30, the J gene TRBJ1-1, with no clear D. The V gene's germline CDR1 is GTSNPN and CDR2 SVGIG (reference sequence). The CDR3 length is 13 residues. Trimming cost V 4 bases and J 2 bases, with 11 bases left between them. CDR3 sequence: CAWMAVFNTEAFF. The CDR3 DNA is TGTGCCTGGATGGCTGTTTTTAACACTGAAGCTTTCTTT.

The V gene is TRBV30, the J gene TRBJ2-7, with 9 bases aligning to TRBD1. V shed 7 bases and J 2 bases; nucleotides not matched to a gene: 3. The CDR3 consists of 12 residues. From germline, CDR1 is GTSNPN and CDR2 SVGIG (reference sequence). The CDR3 DNA reads as TGTGCCTTAGACAGGGGGACCTACGAGCAGTACTTC. It codes for CALDRGTYEQYF. Combining the CDR3 with reference TRBV30 and TRBJ2-7 gives the whole variable domain SQTIHQWPATLVQPVGSPLSLECTVEGTSNPNLYWYRQAAGRGLQLLFYSVGIGQISSEVPQNLSASRPQDRQFILSSKKLLLSDSGFYLCALDRGTYEQYFGPGTRLTVT.

The chain recombines TRBV18 with TRBJ2-3; 8 nucleotides line up with TRBD1. CDR1 and CDR2 from the germline V gene are KGHSH and LQKENI. The CDR3 consists of 16 residues. Unmatched junction bases numbered 15, after V lost 3 bases and J lost 10 bases. The CDR3 is CASSPARGLGGEAQYF. As DNA, the CDR3 is TGTGCCAGCTCACCGGCCAGGGGGCTGGGGGGAGAAGCGCAGTATTTT.

In this sample, this clone turned up once. This rearrangement joins TRBV18 to TRBJ1-5; 8 bases align to TRBD1. Germline lookup yields CDR1 KGHSH and CDR2 LQKENI. Unmatched junction bases numbered 6, after V lost 3 bases and J lost 8 bases. The CDR3 length is 14 residues. The CDR3 spells CASSPAGGMEPQHF. For the CDR3, the DNA is TGTGCCAGCTCACCTGCAGGGGGCATGGAGCCCCAGCATTTT. Drawing the rest from reference TRBV18 and TRBJ1-5, the complete variable domain is NAGVMQNPRHLVRRRGQEARLRCSPMKGHSHVYWYRQLPEEGLKFMVYLQKENIIDESGMPKERFSAEFPKEGPSILRIQQVVRGDSAAYFCASSPAGGMEPQHFGDGTRLSIL.

This chain joins TRBV2 and TRBJ2-1, with 11 positions matching TRBD2. With V trimmed by 7 bases and J by 3 bases, 11 bases remained unmatched. Germline values: CDR1 SNHLY, CDR2 FYNNEI. The length of the CDR3 is 17 residues. The CDR3 DNA reads as TGTGCCAGCATATTGGAACTAGCGGGAGTGCTCTACAATGAGCAGTTCTTC. Protein sequence: CASILELAGVLYNEQFF.

This clone was recorded a few times. Distinct nucleotide sequences in the sample also encode this CDR3. The V gene is TRBV5-1, the J gene TRBJ1-1; 7 bases map to TRBD1. CDR1 is SGHRS, CDR2 YFSETQ, per germline. The V and J ends lost 4 bases and 1 base, in that order; junction bases with no gene match: 4. This CDR3 is 14 amino acids long. For the CDR3, the DNA is TGCGCCAGCAGCCCGGGGACAGCGAACACTGAAGCTTTCTTT. It yields the protein CASSPGTANTEAFF.

This chain uses TRBV10-3 with TRBJ1-2; D gene unclear. The CDR3 runs 13 residues. V lost 0 bases, J lost 4 bases, and 6 bases lay in between. CDR1 ENHRY and CDR2 SYGVKD come from the germline V gene. As DNA, the CDR3 is TGTGCCATCAGTGAGTCGGCAAGCTATGGCTACACCTTC. It specifies CAISESASYGYTF.

The CDR3, as DNA: TGCGCCAGCAGCTCTGAGACAGGGTATAATTCACCCCTCCACTTT. It encodes CASSSETGYNSPLHF. The chain recombines TRBV5-1 with TRBJ1-6; 7 bases are shared with TRBD1. Germline assignment: CDR1 SGHRS and CDR2 YFSETQ. V lost 3 bases, J lost 4 bases, and 4 bases stayed unmatched. The CDR3 loop spans 15 amino acids.

The DNA of the CDR3 is TGTGCCAGCTCCCAAACAGGGGTTAACTATGGCTACACCTTC. Translating gives CASSQTGVNYGYTF. V and J are TRBV18 and TRBJ1-2; TRBD1 matches 7 bases. Germline V gene lookup returns CDR1 KGHSH and CDR2 LQKENI. V dropped 6 bases and J dropped 1; count of bases not matched to a gene: 5. The CDR3 spans 14 residues.

This sequence joins TRBV6-1 and TRBJ1-2, with D perhaps TRBD1 (6 bases). The CDR3 is made up of 15 amino acids. Deletions cut 3 bases from V and 0 bases from J, with 11 bases between. Germline-derived CDR1 and CDR2 are MNHNS and SASEGT. The CDR3 loop is CASSDRGHANYGYTF. CDR3 coding DNA: TGTGCCAGCAGTGACAGGGGCCATGCTAACTATGGCTACACCTTC.

This clone was seen just once. The V gene is TRBV24-1, the J gene TRBJ2-3; 8 bases map to TRBD2. The CDR3 covers 18 residues. The germline gives CDR1 KGHDR, CDR2 SFDVKD. V shed 1 base, J shed 4 bases, and the junction held 12 bases outside the gene matches. The CDR3 DNA is TGTGCCACCAGTGATTTCGGGGAAATGAGCGGGAGTCCAGATACGCAGTATTTT. This gives the protein CATSDFGEMSGSPDTQYF.

The genes are TRBV6-5 and TRBJ1-4; 8 positions agree with TRBD1. The germline CDR1 and CDR2 sequences are MNHEY and SVGAGI. The CDR3 is made up of 15 amino acids. Losses at the gene ends were 5 bases for V and 10 bases for J; bases not matched to a gene: 12. The CDR3 protein is CASSQQGAGLGKLFF. The CDR3 DNA follows: TGTGCCAGCAGTCAGCAGGGGGCAGGGCTAGGAAAACTGTTTTTT.